These 24 T cell receptor beta chains came from one sample sequenced in a study of blood T cell repertoires in COVID-19. Clones were read by immunoSEQ multiplex PCR, and TCRdb kept only the in-frame ones, dropping some. The sample lists more than 45,000 clones; about nine tenths were seen once. Sequenced input: peripheral blood. The receptor source for this set is a man aged 70-80 years with acute or convalescent COVID-19.

The V and J genes are TRBV5-6 and TRBJ2-2; tentatively, D is TRBD1 (6 bases). The CDR3 covers 15 residues. Germline V gene lookup returns CDR1 SGHDT and CDR2 YYEEEE. V was clipped by 3 bases and J by 0 bases, with 9 bases between them. CDR3 bases: TGTGCCAGCAGCTACGGACAGCCGAACACCGGGGAGCTGTTTTTT. It translates to CASSYGQPNTGELFF. The whole variable domain, filled in from reference TRBV5-6 and TRBJ2-2, reads DAGVTQSPTHLIKTRGQQVTLRCSPKSGHDTVSWYQQALGQGPQFIFQYYEEEERQRGNFPDRFSGHQFPNYSSELNVNALLLGDSALYLCASSYGQPNTGELFFGEGSRLTVL.

The chain has TRBV24-1 and TRBJ2-1; 7 positions agree with TRBD1. This CDR3 has 13 amino acids. Germline V gene sequence: CDR1 KGHDR, CDR2 SFDVKD. The V segment lost 5 bases and the J segment 4 bases; nucleotides outside the gene matches: 1. The CDR3, as DNA: TGTGCCACCAGTGGGGACAGTTACAATGAGCAGTTCTTC. This translates into CATSGDSYNEQFF.

The rearrangement links TRBV7-3 to TRBJ2-2, with a tentative D call TRBD1 (5 bases). This CDR3 comprises 15 residues. Trimming took 5 bases from V and 3 from J, leaving 13 bases between them. Germline assignment: CDR1 SGHTA and CDR2 FQGTGA. DNA for the CDR3: TGTGCCAGCAGCCCTCTGGGCAGGGACACCGGGGAGCTGTTTTTT. This encodes CASSPLGRDTGELFF.

The V gene is TRBV18, the J gene TRBJ1-1; D not certain. The ends were cut back, 2 bases at V and 6 bases at J, with 19 bases in the middle. Germline V CDR1 and CDR2: KGHSH, LQKENI. CDR3 length equals 16 residues. As DNA, the CDR3 is TGTGCCAGCTCACCAGGTTCGGCGGGAAGAACGGCTGAAGCTTTCTTT. This encodes CASSPGSAGRTAEAFF.

The chain uses TRBV28 and TRBJ1-4; D may be TRBD1 (5 bases). Per the germline V gene, CDR1 is MDHEN and CDR2 is SYDVKM. The ends were cut back, 1 base at V and 7 bases at J, with 19 bases in the middle. There are 17 residues in the CDR3. DNA for the CDR3: TGTGCCAGCAGTTTATATGGGGGGAGGAGTTGGACTGAAAAACTGTTTTTT. It specifies CASSLYGGRSWTEKLFF. Full variable domain (outside the CDR3, taken from reference TRBV28 and TRBJ1-4): DVKVTQSSRYLVKRTGEKVFLECVQDMDHENMFWYRQDPGLGLRLIYFSYDVKMKEKGDIPEGYSVSREKKERFSLILESASTNQTSMYLCASSLYGGRSWTEKLFFGSGTQLSVL.

The chain employs TRBV12-3 or TRBV12-4 and TRBJ1-1; the D gene is possibly TRBD1 (6 bases). V was pared by 7 bases and J by 7 bases, with 13 bases between. The CDR3 covers 12 residues. The CDR3 sequence: CASIQRGNEAFF. In DNA form, the CDR3 reads TGTGCCAGCATCCAAAGGGGGAATGAAGCTTTCTTT.

The chain combines TRBV9 with TRBJ2-3; possible D gene TRBD1, 5 bases. This CDR3 is built from 13 residues. Trimming removed 10 bases at V and 3 bases at J, with 15 bases between. Germline-derived CDR1 and CDR2 are SGDLS and YYNGEE. CDR3 in DNA: TGTGCCCGCGAACAGGTTGGTACAGATACGCAGTATTTT. Translation gives CAREQVGTDTQYF.

V and J are TRBV3-1 (or the pseudogene TRBV3-2) and TRBJ1-4; TRBD1 agrees at 8 bases. This CDR3 is 17 amino acids long. J gave up 6 bases and V 3 bases, and 12 bases lay outside the gene matches. CDR1 is LGHDT, CDR2 YNNKEL, per germline (reference sequence). This chain's CDR3 is CASSQGYGQGEDEKLFF. CDR3 nucleotides: TGTGCCAGCAGCCAGGGTTATGGACAGGGTGAGGATGAAAAACTGTTTTTT.

The V gene is TRBV7-8, the J gene TRBJ1-3; 11 nucleotides align to TRBD1. CDR3 length equals 19 residues. Germline CDR1 reads SGHVS; CDR2 reads FQNEAQ. The V segment lost 5 bases and the J segment 4 bases; nucleotides outside the gene matches: 16. The CDR3 loop is CASSPGQGALSVSGNTIYF. CDR3 in DNA: TGTGCCAGCAGCCCCGGACAGGGGGCTCTCTCAGTCTCCGGAAACACCATATATTTT.

This clone was recorded once. Other DNA sequences in this sample translate to the same CDR3. J is TRBJ1-1 and V is TRBV6-1; D not certain. CDR3 length: 14 amino acids. Germline loops: CDR1 MNHNS, CDR2 SASEGT. Trimming left V 1 base short and J 1 base short, with 7 bases between. CDR3 sequence (DNA): TGTGCCAGCAGTGAAGGGGGAGCGAACACTGAAGCTTTCTTT. Protein product: CASSEGGANTEAFF.

The chain joins TRBV28 to TRBJ1-1; 7 bases map to TRBD1. Germline assignment: CDR1 MDHEN and CDR2 SYDVKM. The trim removed 6 bases at V and 10 bases at J, leaving 8 bases unmatched. This CDR3 contains 12 residues. The CDR3: CASSLTGKLAFF. CDR3 sequence (DNA): TGTGCCAGCAGCCTGACAGGGAAGTTAGCTTTCTTT.

This clone was seen only once. V is TRBV7-2 and J is TRBJ2-7, with TRBD1 identical over 9 bases. The CDR3 contains 15 residues. V shed 5 bases, J shed 5 bases, and the junction held 10 bases outside the gene matches. Germline assignment: CDR1 SGHTA and CDR2 FQGNSA. The chain's CDR3 is CASSPTGTGPHEQYF. For the CDR3, the DNA is TGTGCCAGCAGCCCGACCGGGACAGGGCCCCACGAGCAGTACTTC.

CDR3 sequence reads: CASSFTGPGELFF. Here the CDR3 DNA reads TGTGCCAGCAGTTTTACAGGGCCCGGGGAGCTGTTTTTT. This chain links TRBV11-3 with TRBJ2-2; tentative D call: TRBD1 (6 bases). The CDR3 loop spans 13 amino acids. Trimming removed 6 bases at V and 6 bases at J, with 11 bases between. Germline CDR1 reads SGHNT; CDR2 reads YENEEA. The entire variable domain, with the rest obtained from reference TRBV11-3 and TRBJ2-2, is as follows: EAGVVQSPRYKIIEKKQPVAFWCNPISGHNTLYWYLQNLGQGPELLIRYENEEAVDDSQLPKDRFSAERLKGVDSTLKIQPAELGDSAVYLCASSFTGPGELFFGEGSRLTVL.

This sequence joins TRBV7-9 and TRBJ1-1; D is ambiguous. V lost 5 bases and J lost 7, with 5 bases in between. The CDR3 spans 10 residues. Germline V lookup: CDR1 SEHNR, CDR2 FQNEAQ (reference sequence). The CDR3 is CASSPIEAFF. The CDR3 region has the DNA TGTGCCAGCAGCCCAATTGAAGCTTTCTTT.

This chain links TRBV7-2 with TRBJ2-1; 12 bases match TRBD2. The CDR3 runs 15 residues. V shed 4 bases, J shed 7 bases, and the junction held 5 bases outside the gene matches. CDR1 is SGHTA and CDR2 is FQGNSA in the germline V gene. CDR3: CASSSLAGGRNEQFF. CDR3 nucleotide sequence: TGTGCCAGCAGCTCGCTAGCGGGGGGGAGGAATGAGCAGTTCTTC.

In DNA, the CDR3 is TGTGCCAGCAGCCTCGGGACAGCCTACAATGAGCAGTTCTTC. Encoded protein: CASSLGTAYNEQFF. This chain connects TRBV7-2 to TRBJ2-1; 7 nucleotides agree with TRBD1. CDR3 length: 14 residues. The junction had 3 bases not matched to a gene; V was cut back by 5 bases and J by 2 bases. The germline V gene encodes CDR1 SGHTA and CDR2 FQGNSA.

The chain combines TRBV7-3 with TRBJ2-1, with D perhaps matching TRBD1 (6 bases). Trimming took 4 bases from V and 7 from J, leaving 14 bases between them. Germline-derived CDR1 and CDR2 are SGHTA and FQGTGA. The CDR3 has 14 amino acids. The CDR3 coding sequence is TGTGCCAGCAGCTCCACGGACAGTTTGAATGAGCAGTTCTTC. This gives the protein CASSSTDSLNEQFF.

The chain employs TRBV5-1 and TRBJ1-2; 8 positions match TRBD1. This CDR3 has 13 residues. V shed 4 bases and J 3 bases; nucleotides not matched to a gene: 2. Germline CDR1 reads SGHRS; CDR2 reads YFSETQ. The CDR3 DNA reads as TGCGCCAGCAGCCCGGACAGGGACTATGGCTACACCTTC. Its protein product is CASSPDRDYGYTF.

J is TRBJ2-5 and V is TRBV5-1; 7 positions match TRBD2. Germline assignment: CDR1 SGHRS and CDR2 YFSETQ. This CDR3 is 15 amino acids long. J gave up 3 bases and V 7 bases, and 12 bases lay outside the gene matches. This chain's CDR3 is CASDFTGTMKETQYF. The DNA of the CDR3 is TGCGCCAGCGATTTCACCGGGACTATGAAAGAGACCCAGTACTTC. Full variable domain (outside the CDR3, taken from reference TRBV5-1 and TRBJ2-5): KAGVTQTPRYLIKTRGQQVTLSCSPISGHRSVSWYQQTPGQGLQFLFEYFSETQRNKGNFPGRFSGRQFSNSRSEMNVSTLELGDSALYLCASDFTGTMKETQYFGPGTRLLVL.

The CDR3 loop is CATSDTGSNQPQHF. CDR3 coding DNA: TGTGCCACCAGTGACACAGGTAGCAATCAGCCCCAGCATTTT. The rearrangement uses TRBV24-1 and TRBJ1-5; a weak D match, TRBD1 (5 bases). The V end lost 4 bases, the J end lost 0 bases, and 6 bases lay between the germline ends. The CDR3 has 14 residues. From germline, CDR1 is KGHDR and CDR2 SFDVKD.

The rearrangement uses TRBV3-1 (or the pseudogene TRBV3-2) and TRBJ2-5; 12 bases map to TRBD1. The CDR3 runs 15 residues. With V trimmed by 6 bases and J by 7 bases, 9 bases remained unmatched. Germline-derived CDR1 and CDR2 are LGHDT and YNNKEL (reference sequence). DNA of the CDR3: TGTGCCAGCAGTCGCGGGACAGGGGGCTCGGGGACCCAGTACTTC. Protein: CASSRGTGGSGTQYF.

The chain carries TRBV9 and TRBJ1-2, with D unclear. Germline CDR1 is SGDLS and CDR2 is YYNGEE. This CDR3 comprises 11 residues. V lost 0 bases, J lost 9 bases, and 6 bases lay in between. CDR3 sequence: CASSVAFRYTF. CDR3 coding DNA: TGTGCCAGCAGCGTAGCCTTTCGCTACACCTTC. Together with reference TRBV9 and TRBJ1-2, the CDR3 gives the full variable domain: DSGVTQTPKHLITATGQRVTLRCSPRSGDLSVYWYQQSLDQGLQFLIQYYNGEERAKGNILERFSAQQFPDLHSELNLSSLELGDSALYFCASSVAFRYTFGSGTRLTVV.

This chain uses TRBV7-9 with TRBJ2-4; D is perhaps TRBD2 (5 bases). V dropped 3 bases and J dropped 5 bases, with 8 bases sitting between them. Per the germline V gene, CDR1 is SEHNR and CDR2 is FQNEAQ (reference sequence). The CDR3 consists of 13 residues. CDR3 loop: CASSLTGENIQYF. The CDR3 DNA is TGTGCCAGCAGCTTGACCGGGGAAAACATTCAGTACTTC.

The rearrangement links TRBV18 to TRBJ1-6, with a weak D call TRBD1 (6 bases). From germline, CDR1 is KGHSH and CDR2 LQKENI. The CDR3 length is 14 residues. V was pared by 5 bases and J by 6 bases, with 11 bases between. CDR3 sequence reads: CASSKDSRNSPLHF. CDR3 bases: TGTGCCAGCTCAAAGGACAGCCGTAATTCACCCCTCCACTTT.